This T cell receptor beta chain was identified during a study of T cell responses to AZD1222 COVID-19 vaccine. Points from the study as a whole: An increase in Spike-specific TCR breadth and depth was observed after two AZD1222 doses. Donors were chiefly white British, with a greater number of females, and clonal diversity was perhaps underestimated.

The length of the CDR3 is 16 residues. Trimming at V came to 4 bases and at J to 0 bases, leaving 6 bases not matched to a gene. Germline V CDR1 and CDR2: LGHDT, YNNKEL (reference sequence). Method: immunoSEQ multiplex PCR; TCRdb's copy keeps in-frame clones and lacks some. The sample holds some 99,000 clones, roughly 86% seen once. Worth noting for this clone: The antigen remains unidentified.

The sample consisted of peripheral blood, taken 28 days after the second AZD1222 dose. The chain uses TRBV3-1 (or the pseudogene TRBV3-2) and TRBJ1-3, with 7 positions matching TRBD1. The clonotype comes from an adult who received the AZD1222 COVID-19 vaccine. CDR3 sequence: CASSPGGSGSGNTIYF. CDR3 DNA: TGTGCCAGCAGCCCAGGGGGATCAGGCTCTGGAAACACCATATATTTT.